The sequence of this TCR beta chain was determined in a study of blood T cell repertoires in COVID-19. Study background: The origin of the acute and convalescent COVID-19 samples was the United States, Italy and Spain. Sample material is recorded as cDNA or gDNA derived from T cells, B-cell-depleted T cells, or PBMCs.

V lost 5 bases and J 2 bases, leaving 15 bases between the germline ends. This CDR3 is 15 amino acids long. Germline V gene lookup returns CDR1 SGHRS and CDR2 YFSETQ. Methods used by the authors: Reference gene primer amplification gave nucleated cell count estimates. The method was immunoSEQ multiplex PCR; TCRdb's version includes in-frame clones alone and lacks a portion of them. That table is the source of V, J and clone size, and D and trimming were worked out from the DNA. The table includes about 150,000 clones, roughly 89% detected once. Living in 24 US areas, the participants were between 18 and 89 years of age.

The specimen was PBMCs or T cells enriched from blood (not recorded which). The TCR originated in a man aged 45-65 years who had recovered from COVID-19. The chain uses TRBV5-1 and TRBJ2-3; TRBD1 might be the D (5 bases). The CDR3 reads CASSSDKSFTDTQYF. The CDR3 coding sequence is TGCGCCAGCAGTTCGGACAAGAGCTTCACAGATACGCAGTATTTT.